These T cell receptor beta chains were read from a single sample in a study of blood T cells in healthy people across ages. TCRdb reprocessed the 5' RACE reads via MiXCR and lists one record per CDR3 protein. The table lists 630,000 or so distinct CDR3 sequences, about 32% of them singletons. Sequencing was performed on blood. The receptors were sampled from a woman older than 75 in good health. CDR3s include the opening cysteine and the closing phenylalanine or tryptophan. A D gene is named only where the DNA matches it firmly. Expanded clones get a size class; other rows say once, few or many, or leave the size out.

J,D,size,V,CDR3,DNA
TRBJ2-7,NA,NA,TRBV4-3,CASSQDGGSVEQYF,TGCGCCAGCAGCCAAGATGGGGGATCGGTAGAGCAGTACTTC
TRBJ2-2,NA,few,TRBV5-1,CASSLVGTGNGELFF,TGCGCCAGCAGCTTGGTTGGGACCGGGAACGGGGAGCTGTTTTTT
TRBJ1-3,TRBD1,NA,TRBV27,CASSYRGQGNTIYF,TGTGCCAGCAGTTACAGGGGGCAGGGAAACACCATATATTTT
TRBJ2-7,NA,many,TRBV5-1,CASSLVAGSHEQYF,TGCGCCAGCAGCTTGGTCGCAGGGAGCCACGAGCAGTACTTC
TRBJ2-3,NA,many,TRBV20-1,CSARQAGFPDTQYF,TGCAGTGCTAGGCAGGCTGGGTTTCCAGATACGCAGTATTTT
TRBJ2-5,NA,many,TRBV7-9,CASRKTSPGQLGTQYF,TGTGCCAGCAGAAAGACTTCTCCGGGACAACTAGGGACCCAGTACTTC
TRBJ2-7,NA,NA,TRBV29-1,CSVGSRTYEQYF,TGCAGCGTTGGGTCGAGGACCTACGAGCAGTACTTC
TRBJ2-7,TRBD1,NA,TRBV18,CASSPAGQGYEQYF,TGTGCCAGCTCACCAGCGGGACAGGGTTACGAGCAGTACTTC
TRBJ1-5,TRBD1,few,TRBV19,CASSAGQGARSNQPQHF,TGTGCCAGTAGTGCGGGACAGGGGGCGCGGAGCAATCAGCCCCAGCATTTT
TRBJ1-5,NA,NA,TRBV12-3/TRBV12-4,CASSLGGHSNQPQHF,TGTGCCAGCAGTTTAGGGGGACATAGCAATCAGCCCCAGCATTTT
TRBJ1-1,NA,NA,TRBV10-3,CAITKGGGTEAFF,TGTGCCATCACTAAAGGGGGAGGGACTGAAGCTTTCTTT
TRBJ1-6,TRBD1,few,TRBV18,CASSPKRTGASPLHF,TGTGCCAGCTCACCAAAGAGGACAGGGGCGTCACCCCTCCACTTT
TRBJ1-4,NA,NA,TRBV6-2/TRBV6-3,CASSYARDLNEKLFF,TGTGCCAGCAGTTACGCCAGAGACCTTAATGAAAAACTGTTTTTT
TRBJ2-3,TRBD2,many,TRBV7-2,CASSSLAGFTDTQYF,TGTGCCAGCAGTTCACTAGCGGGGTTTACAGATACGCAGTATTTT
TRBJ1-6,NA,NA,TRBV12-3/TRBV12-4,CASSLRGPDSPLHF,TGTGCCAGCAGTTTAAGGGGTCCGGATTCACCCCTCCACTTT